The TCR beta chain under discussion was sequenced for a study of T cells in Graves' hyperthyroidism and ophthalmopathy. The source material, RNA transcripts, was used to amplify TCR beta CDR3 regions. First-round RT-PCR targeting the TCR CDR3 was performed with the HTBI primer set. Each CDR3 protein gets one entry after TCRdb re-called the multiplex PCR reads with MiXCR. The sample shows some 510,000 distinct CDR3 sequences, around 20% of them seen only once. Patients were excluded because of uncontrolled infection, other autoimmune disease, pregnancy or lactation. This clonotype was sampled from a man between 18 and 29 years old with Graves' hyperthyroidism. The sequenced sample consisted of blood.

The CDR3: CASSYFSRPAQETQYF. CDR3 sequence (DNA): TGTGCCAGCAGTTACTTCTCCCGTCCGGCCCAAGAGACCCAGTACTTC. J is TRBJ2-5 and V is TRBV6-5; no clear D gene. The CDR3 contains 16 residues. The V gene lost 1 base and the J gene lost 1 base, with 13 bases spanning the gap. Germline loops: CDR1 MNHEY, CDR2 SVGAGI.